These 7 T cell receptor beta chains were sequenced from one sample in a study of cytomegalovirus exposure and HLA in healthy donors. PCR involved 60 Vbeta and 13 Jbeta primers. Some clones are missing from TCRdb's copy, which holds only in-frame ones; the method was immunoSEQ multiplex PCR. The sample has about 160,000 clones, roughly 78% seen once; the top ten hold roughly 6%. The sequenced sample was PBMCs. The receptor source for this set is a man aged 50-59 years in good health and CMV-seropositive.

This clone was detected only a few times. The genes are TRBV10-1 and TRBJ2-7, with 9 bases identical to TRBD2. V dropped 6 bases and J dropped 4; count of bases not matched to a gene: 7. The CDR3 length is 14 residues. Germline V lookup: CDR1 WNHNN, CDR2 SYGVQD (reference sequence). Written as DNA, the CDR3 is TGCGCCAGCAGCGATAGCGGGAGACTGTACGAGCAGTACTTC. Protein sequence: CASSDSGRLYEQYF.

This clone has more than one count but fewer than ten. The chain uses TRBV11-3 and TRBJ2-1; 7 positions agree with TRBD1. From germline, CDR1 is SGHNT and CDR2 YENEEA. The V gene end was trimmed by 2 bases and the J gene end by 6 bases; junction bases not matched to a gene: 7. The CDR3 length is 15 residues. Here the CDR3 reads CASSLFGTAGNEQFF. The CDR3 DNA reads as TGTGCCAGCAGCTTATTCGGGACAGCTGGCAATGAGCAGTTCTTC.

DNA for the CDR3: TGTGCCAGCAGCTTGGACGGGTACCCCTACGAGCAGTACTTC. Amino acids: CASSLDGYPYEQYF. V is TRBV5-4 and J is TRBJ2-7; no reliable D call. V was trimmed by 0 bases and J by 2 bases, leaving 9 bases between them. There are 14 residues in the CDR3. Germline CDR1 reads SGHNT; CDR2 reads YYREEE (reference sequence).

The J gene is TRBJ2-1, the V gene TRBV2, with TRBD2 matching over 9 bases. The CDR3 is 20 amino acids. Germline CDR1 reads SNHLY; CDR2 reads FYNNEI. V trimming: 6 bases; J trimming: 8 bases; junction bases outside the gene matches: 26. The CDR3 is CASRRQGTGASGVSTDEQFF. CDR3 bases: TGTGCCAGCAGGAGGCAGGGCACCGGGGCTAGCGGGGTTTCAACGGATGAGCAGTTCTTC.

The V call is TRBV27, the J call TRBJ2-3, with TRBD2 matching 7 bases. V was clipped by 4 bases and J by 3 bases; unmatched bases: 10. Germline-derived CDR1 and CDR2 are MNHEY and SMNVEV (reference sequence). The CDR3 is 16 amino acids. The CDR3 DNA reads as TGTGCCAGCAGTTCGACTGGGGCGGGAGAGACAGATACGCAGTATTTT. Residues: CASSSTGAGETDTQYF.

The chain carries TRBV27 and TRBJ1-1; D call uncertain. CDR3 length: 13 residues. Trimming took 6 bases from V and 1 from J, leaving 9 bases between them. In germline, CDR1 is MNHEY, CDR2 SMNVEV (reference sequence). The CDR3 DNA is TGTGCCAGCAGCGCACAGAGGAACACTGAAGCTTTCTTT. Its protein product is CASSAQRNTEAFF.

J is TRBJ2-5 and V is TRBV29-1; D perhaps matches TRBD2 (6 bases). The V end was cut by 6 bases, the J end by 2 bases, with 13 bases between. Germline-derived CDR1 and CDR2 are SQVTM and ANQGSEA. This CDR3 has 13 residues. The CDR3 region has the DNA TGCAGCGTCATGGCGGGACCGCAAGAGACCCAGTACTTC. Translation: CSVMAGPQETQYF.